This is a list of T cell receptor beta chains from one sample in a study of cytomegalovirus exposure and HLA in healthy donors. Some clones are missing from TCRdb's copy, which holds only in-frame ones; the method was immunoSEQ multiplex PCR. The table lists around 140,000 clones, approximately 10% of them singletons, with about 6.7% in the top ten. The sample consisted of PBMCs. All receptors come from a woman aged 40 to 55 in good health and CMV-seropositive. Each CDR3 is given with its conserved first and last residue. The D gene is left open where the match is weak. Clone size is stated in some rows and not others, as once, few, many or a class when expanded.

abundance: .
j_gene: TRBJ2-2
v_gene: TRBV11-3
d_gene: TRBD1
CDR3nt: TGTGCCAGCAGCAGAGGACAGGGGGACACCGGGGAGCTGTTTTTT
CDR3aa: CASSRGQGDTGELFF

abundance: few
j_gene: TRBJ2-1
v_gene: TRBV7-9
d_gene: .
CDR3nt: TGTGCCAGCAGCTTAGAGCTCGATGAGCAGTTCTTC
CDR3aa: CASSLELDEQFF

abundance: few
j_gene: TRBJ2-3
v_gene: TRBV2
d_gene: TRBD2
CDR3nt: TGTGCCAGTCTAGCGGGGAGCACAGATACGCAGTATTTT
CDR3aa: CASLAGSTDTQYF

abundance: few
j_gene: TRBJ2-3
v_gene: TRBV10-1
d_gene: TRBD1
CDR3nt: TGCGCCAGCACTACTCGACCGACAGGGGTCTGTGAAGATACGCAGTATTTT
CDR3aa: CASTTRPTGVCEDTQYF

abundance: .
j_gene: TRBJ2-7
v_gene: TRBV4-1
d_gene: TRBD2
CDR3nt: TGCGCCAGCAGCCAAGATGGGTTCTGGGCTAGCGGTGGATACGAGCAGTACTTC
CDR3aa: CASSQDGFWASGGYEQYF

abundance: .
j_gene: TRBJ2-1
v_gene: TRBV12-5
d_gene: TRBD2
CDR3nt: TGTGCTAGTGGTCCAGGACTAGCGGGGAATGAGCAGTTCTTC
CDR3aa: CASGPGLAGNEQFF

abundance: .
j_gene: TRBJ1-3
v_gene: TRBV7-9
d_gene: .
CDR3nt: TGTGCCAGCAGCACGACCGTGGGCAGCTCTGGAAACACCATATATTTT
CDR3aa: CASSTTVGSSGNTIYF

abundance: few
j_gene: TRBJ1-1
v_gene: TRBV18
d_gene: TRBD1
CDR3nt: TGTGCCAGCTCACCACCGGGACAGGGAAGAAGGGCTGAAGCTTTCTTT
CDR3aa: CASSPPGQGRRAEAFF

abundance: .
j_gene: TRBJ1-1
v_gene: TRBV5-1
d_gene: .
CDR3nt: TGCGCCAGCATCGACCAGGGGAACACTGAAGCTTTCTTT
CDR3aa: CASIDQGNTEAFF

abundance: few
j_gene: TRBJ2-6
v_gene: TRBV2
d_gene: .
CDR3nt: TGTGCCAGCAGTGAGAACGGGGCTGGGGCCAACGTCCTGACTTTC
CDR3aa: CASSENGAGANVLTF

abundance: .
j_gene: TRBJ2-5
v_gene: TRBV10-3
d_gene: TRBD2
CDR3nt: TGTGCCATCAGTGGAAAGGCTAGCGGGCACATCGGTGGAGAGACCCAGTACTTC
CDR3aa: CAISGKASGHIGGETQYF

abundance: .
j_gene: TRBJ1-2
v_gene: TRBV29-1
d_gene: TRBD1
CDR3nt: TGCAGCGTCGGACTTAACAGGGGGCCGAGTGGCTACACCTTC
CDR3aa: CSVGLNRGPSGYTF

abundance: few
j_gene: TRBJ2-7
v_gene: TRBV9
d_gene: TRBD2
CDR3nt: TGTGCCAGCAGCGTATTAGCGGGGGACTACGAGCAGTACTTC
CDR3aa: CASSVLAGDYEQYF

abundance: few
j_gene: TRBJ1-5
v_gene: TRBV4-3
d_gene: .
CDR3nt: TGCGCCAGCAGCCAGGACAGATATTGGCCCCAGCATTTT
CDR3aa: CASSQDRYWPQHF

abundance: .
j_gene: TRBJ1-2
v_gene: TRBV5-1
d_gene: .
CDR3nt: TGCGCCAGCAGCTTGGTCGCGGGGGCGGGGTATGGCTACACCTTC
CDR3aa: CASSLVAGAGYGYTF

abundance: .
j_gene: TRBJ1-2
v_gene: TRBV11-2
d_gene: TRBD1
CDR3nt: TGTGCCAGCAGCCGAAGCGTCCAGGGGGAGGATGGCTACACCTTC
CDR3aa: CASSRSVQGEDGYTF

abundance: .
j_gene: TRBJ1-4
v_gene: TRBV5-1
d_gene: .
CDR3nt: TGCGCCAGCAGCACGGAAAGGGGAGAAAAACTGTTTTTT
CDR3aa: CASSTERGEKLFF

abundance: few
j_gene: TRBJ2-1
v_gene: TRBV5-1
d_gene: .
CDR3nt: TGCGCCAGCAGCCTCGGGATGAGGAATGAGCAGTTCTTC
CDR3aa: CASSLGMRNEQFF

abundance: .
j_gene: TRBJ2-5
v_gene: TRBV13
d_gene: .
CDR3nt: TGTGCCAGCAGCTTTTCAGGGGTGGCCGAGACCCAGTACTTC
CDR3aa: CASSFSGVAETQYF

abundance: .
j_gene: TRBJ1-5
v_gene: TRBV2
d_gene: .
CDR3nt: TGTGCCAGCAAGGAAAGGGGGAATCAGCCCCAGCATTTT
CDR3aa: CASKERGNQPQHF

abundance: .
j_gene: TRBJ1-6
v_gene: TRBV2
d_gene: .
CDR3nt: TGTGCCAGCACCCAGGTAAAGGGGAATTCACCCCTCCACTTT
CDR3aa: CASTQVKGNSPLHF

abundance: few
j_gene: TRBJ2-2
v_gene: TRBV6-5
d_gene: TRBD2
CDR3nt: TGTGCCAGCAGTTATCGGCGGGGGGCCTCGACCGGGGAGCTGTTTTTT
CDR3aa: CASSYRRGASTGELFF

abundance: few
j_gene: TRBJ2-2
v_gene: TRBV5-1
d_gene: .
CDR3nt: TGCGCCAGCTCGGAGTACGGGGGAGGGGGCACCGGGGAGCTGTTTTTT
CDR3aa: CASSEYGGGGTGELFF

abundance: .
j_gene: TRBJ2-7
v_gene: TRBV7-2
d_gene: TRBD2
CDR3nt: TGTGCCAGCAGCCAAGGGACTAGCGGGGGCTACGAGCAGTACTTC
CDR3aa: CASSQGTSGGYEQYF

abundance: few
j_gene: TRBJ1-1
v_gene: TRBV29-1
d_gene: .
CDR3nt: TGCAGCGCAGGGGAAACTGAAGCTTTCTTT
CDR3aa: CSAGETEAFF

abundance: .
j_gene: TRBJ1-6
v_gene: TRBV6-1
d_gene: .
CDR3nt: TGTGCCAGCAGTGGCCCTCGGACTGCCACCGGATCCCTCCACTTT
CDR3aa: CASSGPRTATGSLHF

abundance: .
j_gene: TRBJ2-7
v_gene: TRBV5-1
d_gene: .
CDR3nt: TGCGCCAGCACTGAGGGGGGAGGGAGGGGCGAGCAGTACTTC
CDR3aa: CASTEGGGRGEQYF

abundance: .
j_gene: TRBJ2-7
v_gene: TRBV5-1
d_gene: .
CDR3nt: TGCGCCAGCAGCAAAGGTACGGGTCGCTCCTACGAGCAGTACTTC
CDR3aa: CASSKGTGRSYEQYF

abundance: .
j_gene: TRBJ2-3
v_gene: TRBV7-2
d_gene: TRBD2
CDR3nt: TGTGCCAGCAGCTTAGCGGGGGGGTGGTCGGATACGCAGTATTTT
CDR3aa: CASSLAGGWSDTQYF

abundance: few
j_gene: TRBJ2-2
v_gene: TRBV5-6
d_gene: .
CDR3nt: TGTGCCAGCAGCTGGGGGACAGGGGAGCTGTTTTTT
CDR3aa: CASSWGTGELFF

abundance: few
j_gene: TRBJ1-6
v_gene: TRBV5-4
d_gene: .
CDR3nt: TGTGCCAGCAGCGGCCCCACGCTCTGGGGGGATTCACCCCTCCACTTT
CDR3aa: CASSGPTLWGDSPLHF

abundance: .
j_gene: TRBJ1-2
v_gene: TRBV5-6
d_gene: TRBD1
CDR3nt: TGTGCCAGCAGCTTGCCGAACAGGGGGCGCGGCTATGGCTACACCTTC
CDR3aa: CASSLPNRGRGYGYTF

abundance: .
j_gene: TRBJ1-2
v_gene: TRBV9
d_gene: .
CDR3nt: TGTGCCAGCAGCTTGGGACACGACTATGGCTACACCTTC
CDR3aa: CASSLGHDYGYTF

abundance: .
j_gene: TRBJ1-5
v_gene: TRBV18
d_gene: TRBD1
CDR3nt: TGTGCCAGCTCCCAGGGACAGGGCAATCAGCCCCAGCATTTT
CDR3aa: CASSQGQGNQPQHF

abundance: .
j_gene: TRBJ1-5
v_gene: TRBV6-1
d_gene: TRBD1
CDR3nt: TGTGCCAGTCAGGACAGGGGGCTCGGTCAGCCCCAGCATTTT
CDR3aa: CASQDRGLGQPQHF

abundance: few
j_gene: TRBJ1-1
v_gene: TRBV9
d_gene: .
CDR3nt: TGTGCCAGCAGCGTAGGAGCGGTCCTGAACACTGAAGCTTTCTTT
CDR3aa: CASSVGAVLNTEAFF

abundance: few
j_gene: TRBJ1-2
v_gene: TRBV6-1
d_gene: .
CDR3nt: TGTGCCAGCAGCTTGCTCAGGGCTGTCTATGGCTACACCTTC
CDR3aa: CASSLLRAVYGYTF

abundance: few
j_gene: TRBJ1-5
v_gene: TRBV28
d_gene: .
CDR3nt: TGTGCCAGCAGTGCCCACGGGGGGGGTAATCAGCCCCAGCATTTT
CDR3aa: CASSAHGGGNQPQHF

abundance: .
j_gene: TRBJ2-2
v_gene: TRBV19
d_gene: .
CDR3nt: TGTGCCAGTAGTATTGGCGGGGGCTGGACCCGGTTTTTT
CDR3aa: CASSIGGGWTRFF

abundance: few
j_gene: TRBJ2-7
v_gene: TRBV5-6
d_gene: TRBD1
CDR3nt: TGTGCCAGCAGCCGCCCGGGGACAGGGCAGGTAGAGCAGTACTTC
CDR3aa: CASSRPGTGQVEQYF

abundance: few
j_gene: TRBJ2-7
v_gene: TRBV7-6
d_gene: TRBD2
CDR3nt: TGTGCCAGCAGCTTAGGGGCGGTAGCGGGGGGGGCTCAAACCTACGAGCAGTACTTC
CDR3aa: CASSLGAVAGGAQTYEQYF

abundance: few
j_gene: TRBJ1-3
v_gene: TRBV6-1
d_gene: .
CDR3nt: TGTGCCAGCAGTGAAAGCAACAGGGTCGCTGGAAACACCATATATTTT
CDR3aa: CASSESNRVAGNTIYF

abundance: .
j_gene: TRBJ2-3
v_gene: TRBV2
d_gene: .
CDR3nt: TGTGCCAGCGGTAGGGAGAGCACAGATACGCAGTATTTT
CDR3aa: CASGRESTDTQYF

abundance: few
j_gene: TRBJ2-3
v_gene: TRBV9
d_gene: TRBD2
CDR3nt: TGTGCCAGCAGAACCACTAGCGAAGATACGCAGTATTTT
CDR3aa: CASRTTSEDTQYF

abundance: .
j_gene: TRBJ1-1
v_gene: TRBV19
d_gene: .
CDR3nt: TGTGCCAGTACCGGTAGTATCTCCTGGAACACTGAAGCTTTCTTT
CDR3aa: CASTGSISWNTEAFF

abundance: few
j_gene: TRBJ2-2
v_gene: TRBV7-8
d_gene: TRBD2
CDR3nt: TGTGCCAGCAGTCACCGGGAGGGGAACACCGGGGAGCTGTTTTTT
CDR3aa: CASSHREGNTGELFF

abundance: few
j_gene: TRBJ1-4
v_gene: TRBV7-8
d_gene: .
CDR3nt: TGTGCCAGCAGCTCGGTCGCTCAGGGGTGGGTTGAAAAACTGTTTTTT
CDR3aa: CASSSVAQGWVEKLFF

abundance: .
j_gene: TRBJ2-7
v_gene: TRBV4-3
d_gene: .
CDR3nt: TGCGCCAGCAGGTCCAGTACCTACGAGCAGTACTTC
CDR3aa: CASRSSTYEQYF

abundance: .
j_gene: TRBJ2-2
v_gene: TRBV5-1
d_gene: .
CDR3nt: TGCGCCAGCAGCCCGGAGGGGGGGGTCGGCGGGGAGCTGTTTTTT
CDR3aa: CASSPEGGVGGELFF

abundance: few
j_gene: TRBJ1-1
v_gene: TRBV5-1
d_gene: TRBD1
CDR3nt: TGCGCCAGCAGCCAGACAGGGGACACTGAAGCTTTCTTT
CDR3aa: CASSQTGDTEAFF

abundance: .
j_gene: TRBJ1-4
v_gene: TRBV5-5
d_gene: .
CDR3nt: TGTGCCAGCAGTTTACAGGGAGCAACTAATGAAAAACTGTTTTTT
CDR3aa: CASSLQGATNEKLFF

abundance: few
j_gene: TRBJ2-5
v_gene: TRBV18
d_gene: .
CDR3nt: TGTGCCAGCTCATTATCCGGGACACCTCAAGAGACCCAGTACTTC
CDR3aa: CASSLSGTPQETQYF

abundance: .
j_gene: TRBJ2-2
v_gene: TRBV15
d_gene: TRBD1
CDR3nt: TGTGCCACCAGCAGAGATTGGACAGGGGGCGCGAACACCGGGGAGCTGTTTTTT
CDR3aa: CATSRDWTGGANTGELFF

abundance: few
j_gene: TRBJ2-7
v_gene: TRBV11-3
d_gene: .
CDR3nt: TGTGCCAGCAGCTCGCACGATACAGGGTGGCAGTACTTC
CDR3aa: CASSSHDTGWQYF

abundance: few
j_gene: TRBJ1-1
v_gene: TRBV18
d_gene: TRBD1
CDR3nt: TGTGCCAGCTCCAGAGACAGGGAGAGCGCTTTCTTT
CDR3aa: CASSRDRESAFF